Below, 9 T cell receptor beta chains from the same sample are listed, as sequenced in a study of OX40 agonist ivuxolimab in advanced cancers. Clones were read by immunoSEQ multiplex PCR, and TCRdb kept only the in-frame ones, dropping some. The sample consists of about 87,000 clones, roughly 85% of them appearing once. The specimen was CD4+ or CD8+ T cells sorted from blood, collected in a trial of the OX40 agonist ivuxolimab. These receptors all stem from an adult with an advanced solid tumor such as melanoma, head and neck, liver or kidney cancer.

The chain has TRBV5-6 and TRBJ1-6; 12 bases agree with TRBD1. This CDR3 has 17 amino acids. Germline CDR1 SGHDT, CDR2 YYEEEE. V dropped 0 bases and J dropped 10; count of bases not matched to a gene: 8. CDR3 sequence: CASSLGLGQGARSPLHF. CDR3 DNA sequence: TGTGCCAGCAGCTTGGGTTTGGGACAGGGGGCGCGATCACCCCTCCACTTT.

The chain uses TRBV23-1 and TRBJ1-5; D call uncertain. TRBV23-1 falls under the ORF class, with uncertain function. The length of the CDR3 is 16 residues. Trimming cost V 0 bases and J 7 bases, with 16 bases left between them. CDR3 nucleotides: TGCGCCAGCAGTCAATCTTCTGGGCTACGGGCACAGCCCCAGCATTTT. It encodes CASSQSSGLRAQPQHF.

The V and J genes are TRBV29-1 and TRBJ1-1; maybe TRBD1 (6 bases). Trimming took off 2 bases at V and 1 base at J, with 14 bases between the two ends. CDR3 length: 15 amino acids. Germline lookup yields CDR1 SQVTM and CDR2 ANQGSEA. CDR3 DNA sequence: TGCAGCGTTGAAATTTCGGACAGACCGAACACTGAAGCTTTCTTT. Its protein is CSVEISDRPNTEAFF.

The chain uses TRBV5-1 and TRBJ2-5, with 8 bases lining up with TRBD2. J was trimmed by 5 bases and V by 4 bases; bases with no gene match: 7. Germline V gene data show CDR1 as SGHRS and CDR2 as YFSETQ. The CDR3 consists of 14 residues. DNA of the CDR3: TGCGCCAGCAGCACTGGACTAGCCGGGGAGACCCAGTACTTC. Translation: CASSTGLAGETQYF.

This rearrangement joins TRBV30 to TRBJ2-3; D not resolved. The CDR3 runs 14 residues. Trimming cost V 4 bases and J 1 base, with 12 bases left between them. Germline V gene sequence: CDR1 GTSNPN, CDR2 SVGIG (reference sequence). CDR3 sequence (DNA): TGTGCCTGGACGAACGAACTGGGCACAGATACGCAGTATTTT. It yields the protein CAWTNELGTDTQYF.

This clone is a singleton in its sample. DNA for the CDR3: TGTGCCAGCAGCGTCGACGGTTACTCCTACAATGAGCAGTTCTTC. Translation gives CASSVDGYSYNEQFF. The chain has TRBV9 and TRBJ2-1; D gene ambiguous. The germline V gene encodes CDR1 SGDLS and CDR2 YYNGEE. This CDR3 is 15 amino acids long. V was pared by 2 bases and J by 0 bases, with 9 bases between.

The rearrangement joins TRBV27 to TRBJ2-7; the match to TRBD1 covers 8 bases. V shed 5 bases, J shed 7 bases, and the junction held 10 bases outside the gene matches. Germline assignment: CDR1 MNHEY and CDR2 SMNVEV (reference sequence). The CDR3 loop spans 14 amino acids. CDR3 sequence (DNA): TGTGCCAGCAGTCGGACAGGGTTGGAGGGGGAGCAGTACTTC. Translating gives CASSRTGLEGEQYF.

This chain uses TRBV12-5 with TRBJ2-1; D is uncertain. The CDR3 has 14 amino acids. Trimming took off 0 bases at V and 6 bases at J, with 9 bases between the two ends. Germline assignment: CDR1 LGHNT and CDR2 FRNRAP. CDR3 nucleotide sequence: TGTGCTAGTGGTTTGGTACGTAGTAGCAATGAGCAGTTCTTC. Its protein product is CASGLVRSSNEQFF.

The V call is TRBV19, the J call TRBJ2-5; 8 nucleotides agree with TRBD2. The CDR3 is 13 amino acids. Germline V gives CDR1 LNHDA, CDR2 SQIVND (reference sequence). V shed 9 bases and J 3 bases; nucleotides not matched to a gene: 6. CDR3 region: CASARGGEETQYF. Written as DNA, the CDR3 is TGTGCCAGCGCCCGGGGGGGGGAAGAGACCCAGTACTTC.